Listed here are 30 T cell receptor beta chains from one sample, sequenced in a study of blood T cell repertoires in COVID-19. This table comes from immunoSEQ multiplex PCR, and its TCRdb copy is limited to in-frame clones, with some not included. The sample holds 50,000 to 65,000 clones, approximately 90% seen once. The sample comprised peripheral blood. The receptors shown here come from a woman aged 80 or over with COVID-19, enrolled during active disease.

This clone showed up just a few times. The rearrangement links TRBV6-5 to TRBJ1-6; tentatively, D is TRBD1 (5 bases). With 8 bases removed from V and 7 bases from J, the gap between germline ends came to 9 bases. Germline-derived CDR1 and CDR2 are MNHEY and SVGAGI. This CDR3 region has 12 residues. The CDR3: CASGAGNSPLHF. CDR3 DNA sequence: TGTGCCAGCGGGGCGGGGAATTCACCCCTCCACTTT.

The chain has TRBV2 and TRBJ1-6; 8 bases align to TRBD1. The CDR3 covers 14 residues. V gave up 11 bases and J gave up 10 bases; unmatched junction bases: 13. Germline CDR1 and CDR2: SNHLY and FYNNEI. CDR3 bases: TGTGCCTGCCGCCGAGACAGGGGTGGATCACCCCTCCACTTT. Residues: CACRRDRGGSPLHF.

CDR3 in DNA: TGTGCCAGCAGCGTAAAGGCTAGCGGGGGAAGCACAGATACGCAGTATTTT. Its translation is CASSVKASGGSTDTQYF. The rearrangement uses TRBV9 and TRBJ2-3; 10 bases map to TRBD2. After removal of 1 base from V and 0 bases from J, the junction contained 5 bases not matched to a gene. The CDR3 length is 17 residues. Germline CDR1 reads SGDLS; CDR2 reads YYNGEE. Filled out from reference TRBV9 and TRBJ2-3, the complete variable domain reads DSGVTQTPKHLITATGQRVTLRCSPRSGDLSVYWYQQSLDQGLQFLIQYYNGEERAKGNILERFSAQQFPDLHSELNLSSLELGDSALYFCASSVKASGGSTDTQYFGPGTRLTVL.

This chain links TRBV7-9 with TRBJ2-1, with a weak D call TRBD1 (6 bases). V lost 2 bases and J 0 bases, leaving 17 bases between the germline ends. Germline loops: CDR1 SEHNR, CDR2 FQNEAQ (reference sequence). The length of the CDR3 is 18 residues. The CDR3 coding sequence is TGTGCCAGCAGCTTACGCCTACAGGGCACGAGCTCCTACAATGAGCAGTTCTTC. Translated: CASSLRLQGTSSYNEQFF.

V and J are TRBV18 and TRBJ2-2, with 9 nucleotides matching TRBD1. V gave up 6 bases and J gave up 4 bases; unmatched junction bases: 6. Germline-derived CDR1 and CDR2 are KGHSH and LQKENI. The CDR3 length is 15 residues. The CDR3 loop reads CASSLDRGSTGELFF. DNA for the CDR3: TGTGCCAGCTCCCTAGACAGGGGGAGCACCGGGGAGCTGTTTTTT.

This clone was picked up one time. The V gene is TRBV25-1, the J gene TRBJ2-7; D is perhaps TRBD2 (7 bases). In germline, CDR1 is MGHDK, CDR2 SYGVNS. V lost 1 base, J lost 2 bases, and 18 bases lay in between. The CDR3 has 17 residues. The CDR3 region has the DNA TGTGCCAGCAGTGAATGGAGGGGGGGGCGGATGACCTACGAGCAGTACTTC. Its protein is CASSEWRGGRMTYEQYF.

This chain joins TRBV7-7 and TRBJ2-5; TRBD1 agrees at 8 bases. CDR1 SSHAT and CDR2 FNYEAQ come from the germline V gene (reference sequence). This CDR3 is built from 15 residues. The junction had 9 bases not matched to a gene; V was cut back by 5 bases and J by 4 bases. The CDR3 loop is CASSPTRTGRETQYF. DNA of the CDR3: TGTGCCAGCAGCCCTACAAGGACAGGGAGAGAGACCCAGTACTTC. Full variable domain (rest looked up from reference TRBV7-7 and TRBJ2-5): GAGVSQSPRYKVTKRGQDVTLRCDPISSHATLYWYQQALGQGPEFLTYFNYEAQPDKSGLPSDRFSAERPEGSISTLTIQRTEQRDSAMYRCASSPTRTGRETQYFGPGTRLLVL.

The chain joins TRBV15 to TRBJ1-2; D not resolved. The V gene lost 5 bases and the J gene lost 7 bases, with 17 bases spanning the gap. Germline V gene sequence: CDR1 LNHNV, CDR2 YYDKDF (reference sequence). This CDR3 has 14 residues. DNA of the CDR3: TGTGCCACCAGCTACGGAGGCGGCCGTATTGGCTACACCTTC. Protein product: CATSYGGGRIGYTF.

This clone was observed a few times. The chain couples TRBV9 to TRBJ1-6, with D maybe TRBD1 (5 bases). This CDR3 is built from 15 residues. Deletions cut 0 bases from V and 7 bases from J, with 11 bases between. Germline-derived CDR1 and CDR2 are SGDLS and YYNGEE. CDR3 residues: CASSVAGQVNSPLHF. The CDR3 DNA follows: TGTGCCAGCAGCGTAGCAGGGCAGGTCAATTCACCCCTCCACTTT.

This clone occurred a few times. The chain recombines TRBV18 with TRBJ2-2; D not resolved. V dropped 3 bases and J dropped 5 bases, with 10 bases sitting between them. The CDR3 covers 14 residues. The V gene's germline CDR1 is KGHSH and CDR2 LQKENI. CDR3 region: CASSPYRLTGELFF. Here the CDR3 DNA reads TGTGCCAGCTCACCGTACCGACTTACCGGGGAGCTGTTTTTT.

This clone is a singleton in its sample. CDR3 protein: CASSFPALANQPQHF. The CDR3 DNA reads as TGTGCCAGCAGTTTTCCGGCCTTAGCCAATCAGCCCCAGCATTTT. The gene calls are TRBV28 and TRBJ1-5; D unclear. This CDR3 has 15 amino acids. Trimming left V 3 bases short and J 3 bases short, with 12 bases between. The germline V gene encodes CDR1 MDHEN and CDR2 SYDVKM. Full variable domain (rest looked up from reference TRBV28 and TRBJ1-5): DVKVTQSSRYLVKRTGEKVFLECVQDMDHENMFWYRQDPGLGLRLIYFSYDVKMKEKGDIPEGYSVSREKKERFSLILESASTNQTSMYLCASSFPALANQPQHFGDGTRLSIL.

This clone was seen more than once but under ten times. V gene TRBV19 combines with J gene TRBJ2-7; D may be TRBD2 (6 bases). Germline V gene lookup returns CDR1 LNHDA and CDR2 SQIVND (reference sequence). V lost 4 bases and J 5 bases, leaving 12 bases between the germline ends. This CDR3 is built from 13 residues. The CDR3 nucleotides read TGTGCCAGTAGTAGCCCGGAGGGCGACGAGCAGTACTTC. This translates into CASSSPEGDEQYF.

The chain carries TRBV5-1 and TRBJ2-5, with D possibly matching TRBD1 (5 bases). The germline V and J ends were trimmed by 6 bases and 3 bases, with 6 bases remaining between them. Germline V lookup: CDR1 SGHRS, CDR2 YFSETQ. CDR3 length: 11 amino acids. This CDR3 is CASTGKETQYF. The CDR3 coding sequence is TGCGCCAGCACAGGGAAAGAGACCCAGTACTTC.

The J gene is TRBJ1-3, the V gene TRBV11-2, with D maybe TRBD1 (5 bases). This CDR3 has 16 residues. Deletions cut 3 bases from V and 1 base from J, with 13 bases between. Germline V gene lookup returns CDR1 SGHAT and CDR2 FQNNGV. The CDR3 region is CASSLAIGTSGNTIYF. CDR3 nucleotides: TGTGCCAGCAGCTTGGCCATTGGGACTTCTGGAAACACCATATATTTT.

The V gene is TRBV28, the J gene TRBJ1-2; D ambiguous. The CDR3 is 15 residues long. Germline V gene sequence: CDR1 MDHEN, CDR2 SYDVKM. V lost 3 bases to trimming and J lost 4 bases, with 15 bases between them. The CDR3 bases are TGTGCCAGCAGTTTTGAGTGGCGGGAGATCTATGGCTACACCTTC. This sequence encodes CASSFEWREIYGYTF.

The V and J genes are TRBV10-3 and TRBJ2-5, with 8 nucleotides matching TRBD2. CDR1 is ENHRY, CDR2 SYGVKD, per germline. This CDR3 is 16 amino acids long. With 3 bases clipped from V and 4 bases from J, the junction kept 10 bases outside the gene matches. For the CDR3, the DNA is TGTGCCATCAGTGATCAGCTAGCGGGTCTGGTAGAGACCCAGTACTTC. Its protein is CAISDQLAGLVETQYF.

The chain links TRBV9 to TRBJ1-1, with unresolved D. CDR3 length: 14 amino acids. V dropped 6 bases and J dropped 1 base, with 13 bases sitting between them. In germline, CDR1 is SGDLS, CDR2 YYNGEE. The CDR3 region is CASTPAGSNTEAFF. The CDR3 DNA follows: TGTGCCAGCACCCCGGCAGGATCGAACACTGAAGCTTTCTTT.

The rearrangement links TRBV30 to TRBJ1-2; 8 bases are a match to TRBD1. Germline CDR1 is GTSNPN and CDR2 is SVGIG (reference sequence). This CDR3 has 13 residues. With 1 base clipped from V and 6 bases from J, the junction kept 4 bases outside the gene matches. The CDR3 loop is CAWSGTGYHGYTF. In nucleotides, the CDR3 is TGTGCCTGGAGTGGGACAGGGTATCATGGCTACACCTTC.

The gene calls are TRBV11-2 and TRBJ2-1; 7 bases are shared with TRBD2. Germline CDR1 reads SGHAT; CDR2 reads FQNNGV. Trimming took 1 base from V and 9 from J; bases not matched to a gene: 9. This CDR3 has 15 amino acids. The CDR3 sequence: CASSLGLAPPAEQFF. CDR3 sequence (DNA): TGTGCCAGCAGCTTAGGACTAGCCCCGCCGGCTGAGCAGTTCTTC.

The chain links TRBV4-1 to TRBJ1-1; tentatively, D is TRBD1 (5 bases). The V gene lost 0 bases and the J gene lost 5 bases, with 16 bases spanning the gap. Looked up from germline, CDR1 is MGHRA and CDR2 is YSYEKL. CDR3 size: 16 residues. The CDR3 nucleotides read TGCGCCAGCAGCCAAGATGAGCATCAAGGGGTTACTGAAGCTTTCTTT. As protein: CASSQDEHQGVTEAFF.

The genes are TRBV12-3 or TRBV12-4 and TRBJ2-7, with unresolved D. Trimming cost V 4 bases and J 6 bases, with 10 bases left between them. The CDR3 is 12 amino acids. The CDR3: CASSSSQFEQYF. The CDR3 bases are TGTGCCAGCAGTTCTTCCCAGTTCGAGCAGTACTTC.

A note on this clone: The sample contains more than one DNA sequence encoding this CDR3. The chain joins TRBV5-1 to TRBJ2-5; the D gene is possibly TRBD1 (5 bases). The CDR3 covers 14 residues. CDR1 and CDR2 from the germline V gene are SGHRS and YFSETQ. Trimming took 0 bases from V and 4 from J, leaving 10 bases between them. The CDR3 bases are TGCGCCAGCAGCTTGGCCGGACAAGGAGAGACCCAGTACTTC. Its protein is CASSLAGQGETQYF.

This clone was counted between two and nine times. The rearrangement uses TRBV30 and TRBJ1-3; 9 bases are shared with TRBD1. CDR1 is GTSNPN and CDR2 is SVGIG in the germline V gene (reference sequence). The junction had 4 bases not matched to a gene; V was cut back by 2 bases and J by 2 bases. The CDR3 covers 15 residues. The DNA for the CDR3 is TGTGCCTGGAGTCAGGGACAGGGAACTGGAAACACCATATATTTT. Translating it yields CAWSQGQGTGNTIYF.

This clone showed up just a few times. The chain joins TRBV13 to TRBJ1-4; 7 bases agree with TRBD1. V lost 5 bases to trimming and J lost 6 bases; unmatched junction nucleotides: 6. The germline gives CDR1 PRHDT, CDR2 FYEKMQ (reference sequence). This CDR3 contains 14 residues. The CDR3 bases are TGTGCCAGCAGCCTCGGGACAGTAGATGAAAAACTGTTTTTT. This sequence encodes CASSLGTVDEKLFF.

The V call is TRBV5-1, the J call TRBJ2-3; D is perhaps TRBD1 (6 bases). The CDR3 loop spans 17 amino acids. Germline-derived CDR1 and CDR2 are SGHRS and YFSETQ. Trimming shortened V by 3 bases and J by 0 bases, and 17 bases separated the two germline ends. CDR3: CASSSSRARGSTDTQYF. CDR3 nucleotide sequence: TGCGCCAGCAGCTCCTCCCGGGCTAGGGGGAGCACAGATACGCAGTATTTT.

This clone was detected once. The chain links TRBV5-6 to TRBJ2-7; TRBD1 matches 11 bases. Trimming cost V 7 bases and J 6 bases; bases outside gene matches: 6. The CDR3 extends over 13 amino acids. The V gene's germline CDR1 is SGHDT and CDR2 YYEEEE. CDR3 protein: CASLRDRGGEQYF. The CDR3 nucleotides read TGTGCCAGCCTCCGGGACAGGGGGGGCGAGCAGTACTTC. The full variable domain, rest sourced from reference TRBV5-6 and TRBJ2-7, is DAGVTQSPTHLIKTRGQQVTLRCSPKSGHDTVSWYQQALGQGPQFIFQYYEEEERQRGNFPDRFSGHQFPNYSSELNVNALLLGDSALYLCASLRDRGGEQYFGPGTRLTVT.

CDR3 DNA: TGTGCCAGCAGCCCCGGGACAGGGCGGACAGATACGCAGTATTTT. It encodes CASSPGTGRTDTQYF. J is TRBJ2-3 and V is TRBV7-9, with TRBD1 matching over 9 bases. From germline, CDR1 is SEHNR and CDR2 FQNEAQ (reference sequence). Germline trimming cut 5 bases from V and 3 bases from J; bases unmatched to any gene: 6. This CDR3 has 15 residues.

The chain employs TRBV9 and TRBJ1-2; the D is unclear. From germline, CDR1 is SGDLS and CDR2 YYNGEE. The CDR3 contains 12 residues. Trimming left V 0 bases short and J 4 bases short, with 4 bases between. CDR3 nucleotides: TGTGCCAGCAGCGTAGACGGCTATGGCTACACCTTC. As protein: CASSVDGYGYTF.

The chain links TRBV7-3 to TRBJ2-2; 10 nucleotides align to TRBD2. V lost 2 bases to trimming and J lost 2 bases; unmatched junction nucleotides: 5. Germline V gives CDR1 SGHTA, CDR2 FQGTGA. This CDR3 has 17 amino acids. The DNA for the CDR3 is TGTGCCAGCAGCTTAGTGGTAGCGGGGGGTAACACCGGGGAGCTGTTTTTT. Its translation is CASSLVVAGGNTGELFF. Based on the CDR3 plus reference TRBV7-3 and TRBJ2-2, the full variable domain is GAGVSQTPSNKVTEKGKYVELRCDPISGHTALYWYRQSLGQGPEFLIYFQGTGAADDSGLPNDRFFAVRPEGSVSTLKIQRTERGDSAVYLCASSLVVAGGNTGELFFGEGSRLTVL.

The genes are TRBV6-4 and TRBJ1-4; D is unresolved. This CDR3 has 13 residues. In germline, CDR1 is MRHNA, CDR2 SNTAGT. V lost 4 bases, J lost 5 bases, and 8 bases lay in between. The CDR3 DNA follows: TGTGCCAGCAGTGCCCGGGAAAATGAAAAACTGTTTTTT. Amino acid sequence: CASSARENEKLFF.